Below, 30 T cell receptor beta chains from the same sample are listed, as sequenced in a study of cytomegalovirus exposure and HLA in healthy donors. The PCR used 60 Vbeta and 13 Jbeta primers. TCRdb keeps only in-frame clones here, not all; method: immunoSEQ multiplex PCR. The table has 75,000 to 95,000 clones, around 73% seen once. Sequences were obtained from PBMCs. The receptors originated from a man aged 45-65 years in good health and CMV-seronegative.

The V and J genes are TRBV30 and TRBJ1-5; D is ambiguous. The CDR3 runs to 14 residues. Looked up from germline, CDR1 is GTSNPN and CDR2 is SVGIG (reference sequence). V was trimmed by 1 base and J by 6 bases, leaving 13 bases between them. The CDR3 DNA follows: TGTGCCTGGAGTGAGGCAGGCTTGACTCAGCCCCAGCATTTT. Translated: CAWSEAGLTQPQHF.

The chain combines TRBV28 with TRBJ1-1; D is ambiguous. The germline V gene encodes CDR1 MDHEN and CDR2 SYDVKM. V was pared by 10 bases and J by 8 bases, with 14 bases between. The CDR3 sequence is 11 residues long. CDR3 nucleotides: TGTGCCACCACCAGGTCCCGGGAAGCTTTCTTT. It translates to CATTRSREAFF.

The chain's CDR3 is CASSLGSTPWEQYF. The CDR3 DNA reads as TGTGCCAGCAGCTTAGGGTCGACTCCTTGGGAGCAGTACTTC. This chain links TRBV7-2 with TRBJ2-7; D not certain. Trimming removed 1 base at V and 7 bases at J, with 14 bases between. The CDR3 has 14 residues. Germline assignment: CDR1 SGHTA and CDR2 FQGNSA.

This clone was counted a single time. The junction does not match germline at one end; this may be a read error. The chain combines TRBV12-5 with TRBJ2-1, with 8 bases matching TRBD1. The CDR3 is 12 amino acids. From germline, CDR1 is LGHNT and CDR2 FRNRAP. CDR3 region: CASTLDRGDLVF. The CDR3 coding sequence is TGTGCTAGTACTTTAGACAGGGGTGACTTGGTCTTC.

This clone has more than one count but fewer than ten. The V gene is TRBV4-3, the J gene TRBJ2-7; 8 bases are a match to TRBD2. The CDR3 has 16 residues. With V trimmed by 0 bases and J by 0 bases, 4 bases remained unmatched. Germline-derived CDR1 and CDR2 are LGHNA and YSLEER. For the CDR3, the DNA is TGCGCCAGCAGCCAAGATATTAGCGGGGCCTCCTACGAGCAGTACTTC. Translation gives CASSQDISGASYEQYF.

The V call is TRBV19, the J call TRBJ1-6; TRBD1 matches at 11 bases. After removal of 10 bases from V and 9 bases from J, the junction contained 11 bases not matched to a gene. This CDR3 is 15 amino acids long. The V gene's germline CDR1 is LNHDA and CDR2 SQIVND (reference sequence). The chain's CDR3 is CATRSGTGGGSPLHF. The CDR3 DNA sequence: TGTGCCACCAGAAGCGGGACAGGGGGTGGTTCACCCCTCCACTTT.

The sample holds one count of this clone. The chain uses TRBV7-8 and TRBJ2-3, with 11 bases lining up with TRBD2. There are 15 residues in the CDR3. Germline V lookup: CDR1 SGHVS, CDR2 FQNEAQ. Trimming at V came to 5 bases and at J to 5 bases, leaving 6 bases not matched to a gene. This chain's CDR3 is CASSTLAGGGDTQYF. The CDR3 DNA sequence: TGTGCCAGCAGCACCCTAGCGGGGGGTGGAGATACGCAGTATTTT. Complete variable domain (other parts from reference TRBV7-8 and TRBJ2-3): GAGVSQSPRYKVAKRGQDVALRCDPISGHVSLFWYQQALGQGPEFLTYFQNEAQLDKSGLPSDRFFAERPEGSVSTLKIQRTQQEDSAVYLCASSTLAGGGDTQYFGPGTRLTVL.

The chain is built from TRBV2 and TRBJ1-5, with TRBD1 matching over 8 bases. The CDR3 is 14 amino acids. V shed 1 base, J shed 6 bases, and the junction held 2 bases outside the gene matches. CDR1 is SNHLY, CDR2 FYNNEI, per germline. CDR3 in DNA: TGTGCCAGCAGTGAAGACACAGGGGGTCAGCCCCAGCATTTT. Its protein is CASSEDTGGQPQHF.

The CDR3 here is CATTGQDNYGYTF. The CDR3 DNA sequence: TGTGCCACTACGGGACAGGATAACTATGGCTACACCTTC. The V call is TRBV28, the J call TRBJ1-2, with 8 bases aligning to TRBD1. The CDR3 is 13 amino acids. Trimming removed 10 bases from V and 1 base from J; junction bases left unmatched: 5. From germline, CDR1 is MDHEN and CDR2 SYDVKM.

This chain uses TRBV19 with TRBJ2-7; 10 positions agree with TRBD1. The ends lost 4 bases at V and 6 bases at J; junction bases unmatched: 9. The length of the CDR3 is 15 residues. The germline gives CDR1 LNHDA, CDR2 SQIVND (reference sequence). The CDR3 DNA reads TGTGCCAGTAGTACCCCGGGACAGGGGCGGTCCGAGCAGTACTTC. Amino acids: CASSTPGQGRSEQYF.

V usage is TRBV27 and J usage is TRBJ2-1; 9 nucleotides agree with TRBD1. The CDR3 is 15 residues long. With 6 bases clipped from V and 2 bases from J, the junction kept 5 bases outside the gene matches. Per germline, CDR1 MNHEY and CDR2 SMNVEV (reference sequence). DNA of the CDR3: TGTGCCAGCAGGGGACAGGGAAGGGCCTACAATGAGCAGTTCTTC. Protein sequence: CASRGQGRAYNEQFF.

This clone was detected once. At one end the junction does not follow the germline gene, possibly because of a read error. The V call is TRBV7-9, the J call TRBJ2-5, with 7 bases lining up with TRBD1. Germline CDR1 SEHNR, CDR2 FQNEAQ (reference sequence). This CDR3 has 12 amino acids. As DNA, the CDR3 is TGTTCCAGCCGACAGGGACAAGAGACCCAGTACTTC. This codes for CSSRQGQETQYF.

The CDR3 protein is CASSLIQGAEDEQYF. The CDR3 coding sequence is TGTGCCAGCAGTCTCATACAGGGGGCGGAAGACGAGCAGTACTTC. The genes are TRBV27 and TRBJ2-5; 9 bases fit TRBD1. The assigned J gene may be wrong: the sequence end matches TRBJ2-7 better. The CDR3 is 15 amino acids. Germline CDR1 and CDR2: MNHEY and SMNVEV (reference sequence).

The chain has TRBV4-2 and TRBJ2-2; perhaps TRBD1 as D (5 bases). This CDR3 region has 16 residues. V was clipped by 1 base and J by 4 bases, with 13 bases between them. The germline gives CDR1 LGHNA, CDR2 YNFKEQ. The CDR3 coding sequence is TGTGCCAGCAGCCAAGTCGATGGAAGGGGCACCGGGGAGCTGTTTTTT. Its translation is CASSQVDGRGTGELFF.

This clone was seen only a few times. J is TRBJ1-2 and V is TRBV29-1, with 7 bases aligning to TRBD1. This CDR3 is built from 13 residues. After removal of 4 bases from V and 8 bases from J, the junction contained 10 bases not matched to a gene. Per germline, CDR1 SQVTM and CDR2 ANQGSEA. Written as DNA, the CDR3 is TGCAGCGTTGGCAGGGGGTCGTCAGCCGGCTACACCTTC. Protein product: CSVGRGSSAGYTF.

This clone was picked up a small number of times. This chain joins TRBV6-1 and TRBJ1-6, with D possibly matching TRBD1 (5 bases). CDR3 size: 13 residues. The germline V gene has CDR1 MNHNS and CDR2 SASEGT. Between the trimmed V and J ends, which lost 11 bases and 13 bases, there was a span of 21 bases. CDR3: CAGKAGISAPLHF. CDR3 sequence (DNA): TGTGCCGGAAAGGCAGGGATCTCGGCGCCCCTCCACTTT.

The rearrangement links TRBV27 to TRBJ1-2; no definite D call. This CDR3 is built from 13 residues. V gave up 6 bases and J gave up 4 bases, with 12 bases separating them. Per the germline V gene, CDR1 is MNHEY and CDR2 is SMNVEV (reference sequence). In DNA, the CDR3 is TGTGCCAGCAGCCGAGCGATGAGCTATGGCTACACCTTC. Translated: CASSRAMSYGYTF.

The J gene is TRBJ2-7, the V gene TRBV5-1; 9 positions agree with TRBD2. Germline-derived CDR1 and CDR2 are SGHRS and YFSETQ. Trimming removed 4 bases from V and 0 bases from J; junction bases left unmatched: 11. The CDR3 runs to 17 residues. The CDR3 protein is CASSPCLSGGSSYEQYF. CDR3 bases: TGCGCCAGCAGCCCTTGCCTTAGCGGGGGAAGCTCCTACGAGCAGTACTTC.

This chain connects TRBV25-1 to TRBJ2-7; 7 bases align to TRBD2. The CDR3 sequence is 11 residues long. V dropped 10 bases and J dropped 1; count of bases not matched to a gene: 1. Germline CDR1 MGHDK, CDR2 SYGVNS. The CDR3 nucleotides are TGTGCCACGGGAGGTTCCTACGAGCAGTACTTC. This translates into CATGGSYEQYF.

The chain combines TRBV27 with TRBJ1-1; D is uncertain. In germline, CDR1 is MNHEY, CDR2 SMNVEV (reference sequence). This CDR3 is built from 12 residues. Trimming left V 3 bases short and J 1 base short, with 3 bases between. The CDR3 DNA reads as TGTGCCAGCAGTTTCAGGAACACTGAAGCTTTCTTT. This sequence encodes CASSFRNTEAFF.

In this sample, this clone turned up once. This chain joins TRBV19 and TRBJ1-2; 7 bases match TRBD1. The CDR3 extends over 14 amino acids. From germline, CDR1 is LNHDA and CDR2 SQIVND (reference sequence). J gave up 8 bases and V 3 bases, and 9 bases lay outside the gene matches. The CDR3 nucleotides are TGTGCCAGTAGTATCGACAGGGTAATAGGGGGCTACACCTTC. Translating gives CASSIDRVIGGYTF.

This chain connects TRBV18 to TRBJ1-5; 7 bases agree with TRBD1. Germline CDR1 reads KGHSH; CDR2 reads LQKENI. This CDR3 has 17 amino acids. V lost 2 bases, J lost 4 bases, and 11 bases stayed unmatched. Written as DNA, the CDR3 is TGTGCCAGCTCACCAGGGTTTGACAGGGCGCCAAATCAGCCCCAGCATTTT. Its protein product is CASSPGFDRAPNQPQHF.

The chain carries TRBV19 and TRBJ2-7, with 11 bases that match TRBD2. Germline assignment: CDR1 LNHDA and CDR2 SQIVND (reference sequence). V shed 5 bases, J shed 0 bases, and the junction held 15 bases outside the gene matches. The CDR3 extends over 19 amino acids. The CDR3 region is CASSSGRASGGTSSYEQYF. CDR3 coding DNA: TGTGCCAGTAGTTCCGGGAGGGCTAGCGGGGGGACGAGCTCCTACGAGCAGTACTTC.

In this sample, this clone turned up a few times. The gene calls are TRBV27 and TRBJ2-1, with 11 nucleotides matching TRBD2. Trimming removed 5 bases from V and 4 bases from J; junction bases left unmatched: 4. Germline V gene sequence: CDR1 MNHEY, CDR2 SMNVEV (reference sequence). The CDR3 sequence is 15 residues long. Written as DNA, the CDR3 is TGTGCCAGCAGTCAACTAGCGGGGGCTTACAATGAGCAGTTCTTC. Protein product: CASSQLAGAYNEQFF.

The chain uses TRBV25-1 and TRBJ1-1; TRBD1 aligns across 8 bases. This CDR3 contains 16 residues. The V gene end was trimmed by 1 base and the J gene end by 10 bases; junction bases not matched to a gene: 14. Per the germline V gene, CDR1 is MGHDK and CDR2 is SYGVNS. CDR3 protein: CASSEFGAGGAKVAFF. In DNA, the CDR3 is TGTGCCAGCAGTGAATTCGGGGCAGGGGGCGCGAAGGTAGCTTTCTTT. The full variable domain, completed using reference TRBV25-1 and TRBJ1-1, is EADIYQTPRYLVIGTGKKITLECSQTMGHDKMYWYQQDPGMELHLIHYSYGVNSTEKGDLSSESTVSRIRTEHFPLTLESARPSHTSQYLCASSEFGAGGAKVAFFGQGTRLTVV.

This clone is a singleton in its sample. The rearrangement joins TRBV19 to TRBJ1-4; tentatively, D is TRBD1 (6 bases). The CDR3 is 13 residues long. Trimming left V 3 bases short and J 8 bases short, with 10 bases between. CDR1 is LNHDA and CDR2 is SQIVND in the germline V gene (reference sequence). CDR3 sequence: CASSIGTIEKLFF. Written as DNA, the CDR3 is TGTGCCAGTAGTATCGGGACAATCGAAAAACTGTTTTTT.

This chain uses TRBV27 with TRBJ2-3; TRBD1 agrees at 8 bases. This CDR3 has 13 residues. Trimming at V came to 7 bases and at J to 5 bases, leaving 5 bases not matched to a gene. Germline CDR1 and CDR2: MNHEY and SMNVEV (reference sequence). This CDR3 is CASKDRELDTQYF. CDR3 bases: TGTGCCAGCAAGGACAGGGAATTAGATACGCAGTATTTT.

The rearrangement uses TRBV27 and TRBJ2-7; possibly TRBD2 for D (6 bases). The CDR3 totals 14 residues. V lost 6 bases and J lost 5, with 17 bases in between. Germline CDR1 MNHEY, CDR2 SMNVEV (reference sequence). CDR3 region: CASSGGGHRDEQYF. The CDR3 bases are TGTGCCAGCAGCGGGGGAGGACATCGCGACGAGCAGTACTTC.

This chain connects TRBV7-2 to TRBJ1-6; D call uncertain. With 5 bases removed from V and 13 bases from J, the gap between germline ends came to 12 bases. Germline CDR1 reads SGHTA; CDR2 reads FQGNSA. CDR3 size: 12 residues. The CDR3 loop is CASSPQVAPLHF. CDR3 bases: TGTGCCAGCAGCCCACAAGTGGCCCCCCTCCACTTT.

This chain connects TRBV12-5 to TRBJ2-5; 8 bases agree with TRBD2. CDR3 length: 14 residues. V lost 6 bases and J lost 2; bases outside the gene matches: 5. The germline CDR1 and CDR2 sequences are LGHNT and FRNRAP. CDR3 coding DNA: TGTGCTAGTGGCCCGGGGGGGGATCAAGAGACCCAGTACTTC. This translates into CASGPGGDQETQYF.